The next 10 T cell receptor beta chains were all read from a single sample in a study of T cells after yellow fever vaccination. One entry per CDR3 protein, called by TCRdb with MiXCR from the 5' RACE reads. The table has around 50,000 distinct CDR3 sequences, 7.4% seen once. This sample comprised CD8+ T cells sorted from PBMCs, obtained about 2 weeks after the first yellow fever vaccination. The source is a man aged 18 to 30 who received the YFV17D yellow fever vaccine.

This clonotype was found many times. This chain links TRBV12-3 or TRBV12-4 with TRBJ1-1, with 10 bases lining up with TRBD1. The V segment lost 4 bases and the J segment 6 bases; nucleotides outside the gene matches: 11. This CDR3 has 16 residues. This chain's CDR3 is CASSSGTGVWLAEAFF. The CDR3 DNA sequence: TGTGCCAGCAGTTCCGGGACAGGGGTGTGGTTGGCTGAAGCTTTCTTT.

This clonotype was detected ten times or more. The chain has TRBV20-1 and TRBJ2-2; 7 positions agree with TRBD1. Trimming cost V 4 bases and J 6 bases; bases outside gene matches: 5. Germline V gene lookup returns CDR1 DFQATT and CDR2 SNEGSKA (reference sequence). The CDR3 spans 13 residues. CDR3 in amino acids: CSATDTGAGELFF. CDR3 DNA sequence: TGCAGTGCTACGGATACAGGGGCCGGGGAGCTGTTTTTT.

The table lists this clonotype with many counts. The chain combines TRBV20-1 with TRBJ2-7; tentative D call: TRBD1 (6 bases). Germline CDR1 DFQATT, CDR2 SNEGSKA (reference sequence). The CDR3 covers 14 residues. The V end lost 6 bases, the J end lost 4 bases, and 19 bases lay between the germline ends. The CDR3 sequence: CSAATGTLRYEQYF. The DNA of the CDR3 is TGCAGTGCCGCAACCGGGACATTACGGTACGAGCAGTACTTC.

This clonotype was recorded at least ten times. V and J are TRBV5-5 and TRBJ1-1; possibly TRBD1 for D (6 bases). This CDR3 contains 13 residues. Trimming left V 3 bases short and J 1 base short, with 7 bases between. The germline CDR1 and CDR2 sequences are SGHKS and YYEKEE (reference sequence). In DNA form, the CDR3 reads TGTGCCAGCAGCTCCAGGGGGAACACTGAAGCTTTCTTT. This translates into CASSSRGNTEAFF.

This clonotype was seen ten or more times. J is TRBJ2-6 and V is TRBV6-5, with D hard to call. This CDR3 region has 17 residues. V gave up 1 base and J gave up 0 bases, with 10 bases separating them. The germline V gene has CDR1 MNHEY and CDR2 SVGAGI. The CDR3 DNA is TGTGCCAGCAGTTACTATCCTCTAAGCTCTGGGGCCAACGTCCTGACTTTC. This codes for CASSYYPLSSGANVLTF.

This clonotype was recorded at least ten times. This chain uses TRBV12-3 or TRBV12-4 with TRBJ2-5; D unclear. V gave up 3 bases and J gave up 5 bases, with 10 bases separating them. The CDR3 totals 13 residues. In DNA, the CDR3 is TGTGCCAGCAGTTTCCTTGGGTGGGAGACCCAGTACTTC. Translating it yields CASSFLGWETQYF.

The chain employs TRBV4-2 and TRBJ2-1, with D possibly matching TRBD2 (5 bases). Germline CDR1 LGHNA, CDR2 YNFKEQ. This CDR3 contains 14 residues. With 3 bases removed from V and 0 bases from J, the gap between germline ends came to 6 bases. CDR3 region: CASSHGISYNEQFF. In DNA, the CDR3 is TGTGCCAGCAGCCACGGGATCTCCTACAATGAGCAGTTCTTC.

This clonotype was observed many times. The chain uses TRBV19 and TRBJ2-3; D is undetermined. Trimming stripped 6 bases from V and 4 bases from J, with 8 bases between. Germline CDR1 reads LNHDA; CDR2 reads SQIVND (reference sequence). The CDR3 consists of 12 residues. The CDR3 DNA reads TGTGCCAGTAGCGTTAGCCCAGATACGCAGTATTTT. Its protein is CASSVSPDTQYF.

This clonotype was seen ten or more times. The chain is built from TRBV7-9 and TRBJ2-1; D perhaps matches TRBD2 (5 bases). V was shortened by 1 base and J by 7 bases, with 11 bases between the two germline ends. From germline, CDR1 is SEHNR and CDR2 FQNEAQ (reference sequence). The CDR3 contains 14 residues. In DNA form, the CDR3 reads TGTGCCAGCAGCTTAGTCCTACGAGGGAATGAGCAGTTCTTC. Its translation is CASSLVLRGNEQFF.

This clonotype was recorded at least ten times. The genes are TRBV6-1 and TRBJ2-5, with D tentatively TRBD1 or TRBD2 (5 bases each). CDR1 and CDR2 (germline): MNHNS, SASEGT. This CDR3 has 18 residues. The V and J ends lost 1 base and 1 base respectively, with 19 bases between them. The CDR3 region is CASSEGGAGSPLQETQYF. The CDR3 coding sequence is TGTGCCAGCAGTGAAGGAGGTGCAGGGAGCCCTCTCCAAGAGACCCAGTACTTC.